The T cell receptor beta chain under discussion was sequenced for a study of shared clonotypes between healthy human individuals. Study-wide results and caveats: In general, naive subsets displayed greater estimated richness than memory subsets did.

Only Caucasian adults living in Nashville, Tennessee served as donors. Investigators divided CD4+ cells into CD45RA+ naive and CD45RA-negative memory subsets. Germline CDR1 SGHNT, CDR2 YYREEE (reference sequence). The CDR3 has 13 amino acids. The V end lost 4 bases, the J end lost 2 bases, and 9 bases lay between the germline ends. Measured with immunoSEQ multiplex PCR; TCRdb has only the in-frame clones, and not every one. The profile shows millions of clones, approximately 90% of them singletons. Remarks on this clone: Its antigen is still unknown.

Sequencing was performed on naive CD4+ T cells sorted from blood. Subset of the sample: CD45RA+ positively selected. This sequence joins TRBV5-4 and TRBJ2-5; D not resolved. This TCR came from a man aged 18 to 30 in good health. The CDR3 region is CASSLSPQETQYF. Written as DNA, the CDR3 is TGTGCCAGCAGCCTTAGCCCTCAAGAGACCCAGTACTTC. Variable domain in full (rest from reference TRBV5-4 and TRBJ2-5): ETGVTQSPTHLIKTRGQQVTLRCSSQSGHNTVSWYQQALGQGPQFIFQYYREEENGRGNFPPRFSGLQFPNYSSELNVNALELDDSALYLCASSLSPQETQYFGPGTRLLVL.